Shown below are 16 T cell receptor beta chains from a single sample sequenced in a study of CD8+CD57+ T cells in acquired aplastic anemia. Sequencing was done on patients that had shown CD8+CD57+ cell expansion by flow cytometry. Genomic DNA, the template, was used for profiling of the TCR beta VDJ and CDR3. TCRdb processed the reads anew with MiXCR; each CDR3 protein has one entry. The sample lists 150,000 to 200,000 distinct CDR3 sequences, around 47% occurring once. The sample comprised sorted CD4+, CD8+, or CD8+CD57+ T cells (not recorded which) from PBMCs. The receptors stem from a human donor with aplastic anemia.

The V gene is TRBV7-2, the J gene TRBJ1-1, with D possibly matching TRBD1 (6 bases). Per germline, CDR1 SGHTA and CDR2 FQGNSA. There are 15 residues in the CDR3. Deletions cut 5 bases from V and 1 base from J, with 14 bases between. In DNA form, the CDR3 reads TGTGCCAGCAGCCCCCACAGGGTGAAGAACACTGAAGCTTTCTTT. Translated: CASSPHRVKNTEAFF.

Many counts were recorded for this clonotype. The chain uses TRBV7-2 and TRBJ1-1; a possible D gene is TRBD1 (5 bases). Germline assignment: CDR1 SGHTA and CDR2 FQGNSA. V was trimmed by 3 bases and J by 5 bases, leaving 10 bases between them. The CDR3 sequence is 13 residues long. The CDR3 bases are TGTGCCAGCAGCTTCAGGGAAGTGACTGAAGCTTTCTTT. This gives the protein CASSFREVTEAFF.

The chain combines TRBV10-3 with TRBJ2-1; possible D gene TRBD2, 6 bases. CDR3 length equals 16 residues. Trimming removed 7 bases at V and 8 bases at J, with 24 bases between. Germline lookup yields CDR1 ENHRY and CDR2 SYGVKD. The CDR3 spells CAITLRAEGTGDEQFF. The CDR3 region has the DNA TGTGCCATCACCCTGCGCGCGGAGGGGACGGGGGATGAGCAGTTCTTC.

The J gene is TRBJ1-2, the V gene TRBV6-1; 9 positions match TRBD1. Trimming cost V 6 bases and J 4 bases; bases outside gene matches: 6. Germline V lookup: CDR1 MNHNS, CDR2 SASEGT. This CDR3 is built from 14 residues. The CDR3 DNA sequence: TGTGCCAGCAGCTTCCGGGACAGGGCCTATGGCTACACCTTC. Translating gives CASSFRDRAYGYTF.

In this sample, this clonotype turned up a few times. The chain uses TRBV24-1 and TRBJ2-1, with D unclear. CDR3 length: 16 amino acids. Germline CDR1 is KGHDR and CDR2 is SFDVKD. The V end was cut by 11 bases, the J end by 2 bases, with 21 bases between. The CDR3 DNA sequence: TGTGCCAGCGGCGACGGCCATCAAACGACCTACAATGAGCAGTTCTTC. Amino acids: CASGDGHQTTYNEQFF.

In this sample, this clonotype turned up many times. The chain joins TRBV19 to TRBJ2-7; D is possibly TRBD2 (6 bases). V was shortened by 6 bases and J by 3 bases, with 9 bases between the two germline ends. In germline, CDR1 is LNHDA, CDR2 SQIVND (reference sequence). The CDR3 is 12 amino acids. In nucleotides, the CDR3 is TGTGCCAGTAGCGGGACTTACTACGAGCAGTACTTC. Protein: CASSGTYYEQYF. The whole variable domain, filled in from reference TRBV19 and TRBJ2-7, reads DGGITQSPKYLFRKEGQNVTLSCEQNLNHDAMYWYRQDPGQGLRLIYYSQIVNDFQKGDIAEGYSVSREKKESFPLTVTSAQKNPTAFYLCASSGTYYEQYFGPGTRLTVT.

This clonotype occurred many times. The CDR3 protein is CASSLGISPTDTQYF. The DNA for the CDR3 is TGCGCCAGCAGCTTGGGCATATCCCCCACAGATACGCAGTATTTT. The gene calls are TRBV5-1 and TRBJ2-3; D is unresolved. The CDR3 extends over 15 amino acids. The germline gives CDR1 SGHRS, CDR2 YFSETQ. Trimming left V 0 bases short and J 2 bases short, with 10 bases between.

This clonotype was counted ten times or more. This chain links TRBV5-6 with TRBJ2-1; no clear D. Between the trimmed V and J ends, which lost 4 bases and 4 bases, there was a span of 9 bases. Germline assignment: CDR1 SGHDT and CDR2 YYEEEE. This CDR3 is built from 13 residues. In DNA, the CDR3 is TGTGCCAGCAGCGTGGGAATTTACAATGAGCAGTTCTTC. Translated: CASSVGIYNEQFF.

Many counts were recorded for this clonotype. The chain employs TRBV12-3 or TRBV12-4 and TRBJ1-6; D not certain. The CDR3 covers 16 residues. V lost 3 bases to trimming and J lost 7 bases, with 16 bases between them. CDR3 in DNA: TGTGCCAGCAGTTTTGGCTCCCGGGTAGGGAATTCACCCCTCCACTTT. Protein product: CASSFGSRVGNSPLHF.

This clonotype was found many times. V usage is TRBV24-1 and J usage is TRBJ2-3; D is undetermined. The CDR3 loop spans 13 amino acids. V was clipped by 6 bases and J by 2 bases, with 8 bases between them. Per the germline V gene, CDR1 is KGHDR and CDR2 is SFDVKD. CDR3 protein: CATSSEVTDTQYF. As DNA, the CDR3 is TGTGCCACCAGTAGCGAGGTCACAGATACGCAGTATTTT.

The genes are TRBV20-1 and TRBJ2-5, with D uncertain. The CDR3 consists of 14 residues. CDR1 and CDR2 from the germline V gene are DFQATT and SNEGSKA (reference sequence). Trimming cost V 5 bases and J 5 bases, with 18 bases left between them. DNA of the CDR3: TGCAGTGCTGGGGAAATCGACATAGTGGAGACCCAGTACTTC. Amino acid sequence: CSAGEIDIVETQYF.

This clonotype was picked up many times. The rearrangement links TRBV12-3 or TRBV12-4 to TRBJ1-1; no firm D call. The CDR3 loop spans 14 amino acids. The ends were cut back, 7 bases at V and 0 bases at J, with 12 bases in the middle. The CDR3 DNA is TGTGCCAGCAACACCGGACTGATGAACACTGAAGCTTTCTTT. Protein: CASNTGLMNTEAFF.

The chain carries TRBV19 and TRBJ1-6; the D gene is possibly TRBD1 (6 bases). This CDR3 region has 15 residues. Germline CDR1 and CDR2: LNHDA and SQIVND (reference sequence). V shed 2 bases and J shed 10 bases, with 15 bases lying between them. The CDR3 here is CASSITSGGGSPLHF. In nucleotides, the CDR3 is TGTGCCAGTAGTATAACCTCAGGAGGGGGATCACCCCTCCACTTT.

Points on this clonotype: A much larger clone differs from this one at a single base, so this may be a read error. The gene calls are TRBV9 and TRBJ2-3; the D gene is possibly TRBD2 (6 bases). Germline V gives CDR1 SGDLS, CDR2 YYNGEE. Trimming took off 4 bases at V and 0 bases at J, with 9 bases between the two ends. This CDR3 spans 14 amino acids. This chain's CDR3 is CASSPSVSTDTQYF. CDR3 nucleotides: TGTGCCAGCAGCCCTAGCGTTAGCACAGATACGCAGTATTTT.

The J gene is TRBJ2-3, the V gene TRBV29-1; 9 nucleotides agree with TRBD1. The V gene end was trimmed by 3 bases and the J gene end by 4 bases; junction bases not matched to a gene: 2. The germline V gene has CDR1 SQVTM and CDR2 ANQGSEA. There are 13 residues in the CDR3. CDR3 residues: CSVDDRGSDTQYF. As DNA, the CDR3 is TGCAGCGTTGACGACAGGGGGTCAGATACGCAGTATTTT.

At least ten counts were recorded for this clonotype. The chain is built from TRBV7-3 and TRBJ1-2; 9 bases line up with TRBD1. Trimming took 3 bases from V and 7 from J; bases not matched to a gene: 3. Germline V lookup: CDR1 SGHTA, CDR2 FQGTGA. The length of the CDR3 is 13 residues. The CDR3 coding sequence is TGTGCCAGCAGCTTGGAACAGGGGGCTGGCTACACCTTC. This translates into CASSLEQGAGYTF.